The following is a TCR beta chain sequence with its context. This entry is derived from a study of control samples from healthy donors and cancer patients. Only in-frame clones appear in the TCRdb table, and some are missing; sequencing was by immunoSEQ multiplex PCR. Found here are some 140,000 clones, roughly 92% of them singletons; the top ten hold around 11%. Trimming cost V 0 bases and J 2 bases, with 7 bases left between them. The germline V gene encodes CDR1 GTSNPN and CDR2 SVGIG (reference sequence). The length of the CDR3 is 13 residues. This sequence joins TRBV30 and TRBJ1-2; D gene uncertain. The sequenced sample was blood. The source of this sequence is a man in his thirties or forties in good health. Here the CDR3 reads CAWSVYTNYGYTF. Written as DNA, the CDR3 is TGTGCCTGGAGTGTATATACGAACTATGGCTACACCTTC. Variable domain in full (rest from reference TRBV30 and TRBJ1-2): SQTIHQWPATLVQPVGSPLSLECTVEGTSNPNLYWYRQAAGRGLQLLFYSVGIGQISSEVPQNLSASRPQDRQFILSSKKLLLSDSGFYLCAWSVYTNYGYTFGSGTRLTVV.